This T cell receptor (beta chain) appears in the sequencing data of a study of blood T cell repertoires in COVID-19 (TCRdb year 2020). As for the study more broadly: Samples covering the acute and convalescent phases of COVID-19 were provided by collaborators in the United States, Italy and Spain. The samples were drawn from the first 160 participants of the ongoing ImmuneRACE study and from 950 to 1,500 subjects provided by 6 global collaborators. The material from the prospective study consisted of cDNA or gDNA derived from T cells, B-cell-depleted T cells, or PBMCs. HLA class I and class II types, where available, came from metadata supplied by the sample provider rather than from assay-based typing. The repertoires were released in a freely available public database intended as a resource for research on the immune response to SARS-CoV-2. Sample metadata almost always included a de-identified subject ID, COVID-19 status, age in years and sex. Deeply sampled blood TCRbeta repertoires from subjects exposed to, actively infected with, or recovered from COVID-19 were included in the dataset. Results and caveats for the whole study, not just this receptor: Clinical and demographic metadata were provided uncurated, with the amount varying by source and participant.

V lost 4 bases and J lost 9 bases, and the count of bases not matched to a germline gene is 16. Via the germline V gene, CDR1 is SGHTS and CDR2 YDEGEE. The CDR3 starts with the cysteine, ends with the phenylalanine, and has 16 residues. The sequence is cut down to CDR3 DNA, 48 bases in frame from base 1. A word on this clone: The antigen this receptor binds is unknown. Nothing much larger sits one base from this clone, and base qualities are not available.

TCRbeta CDR3 regions were amplified from genomic DNA by means of the immunoSEQ Assay, a bias-controlled multiplex PCR. The study's own analysis went as follows. The number of nucleated cells in each sample was estimated by amplification of reference gene primers within the assay. To quantify the absolute abundance of each unique TCRbeta CDR3 rearrangement, sequence reads were collapsed and filtered. Productive Simpson clonality was computed per sample as the square root of Simpson's diversity index over productive rearrangements. Held by TCRdb, this immuneACCESS table contains in-frame sequences only and omits some clones. Under half of the omission traces to an unresolved V gene where checked; the cause of the rest is unknown. V, J and clone size were drawn from that table, and D and trimming were deduced from the DNA. This sample is represented by a few hundred thousand clones; around nine tenths of them were singletons. The leading ten clones occupy 8.5% to 10% of the sample.

Another Seattle source contributed samples from volunteer blood donors who had recovered from COVID-19. Each collaborating institution followed its own protocols to collect whole blood in K2EDTA tubes. Collaborator samples were shipped for TCRbeta analysis as frozen whole blood, isolated PBMCs, or DNA extracted from either sample type. This receptor was identified in a middle-aged man who had recovered from COVID-19. Sequences were obtained from peripheral blood. The sequence is built from TRBV5-8 and TRBJ1-1, and 9 junction bases match TRBD1. Here the CDR3 is given as CASSRRTGAVEGQAFF. The sequenced DNA is TGTGCCAGCAGCCGTAGGACAGGGGCGGTGGAGGGGCAAGCTTTCTTT.